Following are 2 T cell receptor beta chains from one sample sequenced in a study of T cell changes during pregnancy in multiple sclerosis. Data came from immunoSEQ multiplex PCR; TCRdb stores just in-frame clones and leaves some out. The sample consists of around 99,000 clones, just under 95% of them appearing once. This material consisted of peripheral blood, taken in the third trimester of pregnancy. These TCRs come from a female donor in good health, enrolled as a control in a pregnancy study.

The chain has TRBV4-1 and TRBJ2-7; D is ambiguous. Trimming left V 0 bases short and J 0 bases short, with 9 bases between. The CDR3 sequence is 15 residues long. Germline lookup yields CDR1 MGHRA and CDR2 YSYEKL. CDR3 in DNA: TGCGCCAGCAGCCAAGATCTGTCAGACTCCTACGAGCAGTACTTC. It encodes CASSQDLSDSYEQYF.

This clone was found once. CDR3 in amino acids: CASSLLSTTYEQYF. As DNA, the CDR3 is TGTGCCAGCAGTCTCCTCTCTACGACCTACGAGCAGTACTTC. The chain uses TRBV27 and TRBJ2-7; D remains ambiguous. From germline, CDR1 is MNHEY and CDR2 SMNVEV (reference sequence). V was trimmed by 5 bases and J by 2 bases, leaving 13 bases between them. The length of the CDR3 is 14 residues.